Shown below are 5 T cell receptor beta chains from a single sample sequenced in a study of PD-1 blockade in classical Hodgkin lymphoma. Every patient had relapsed following autologous stem cell transplantation, and cohorts differed in brentuximab vedotin exposure. Using immunoSEQ multiplex PCR, the repertoire was profiled, and TCRdb retains in-frame clones only, with some absent. This sample carries 90,000 to 100,000 clones, roughly nine tenths of them seen once, and the ten largest clones take approximately 12%. This material consisted of peripheral blood mononuclear cells (PBMCs), taken before the second cycle of nivolumab. The receptors originated from a human donor with classical Hodgkin lymphoma.

The chain couples TRBV29-1 to TRBJ1-2; 7 nucleotides match TRBD1. V shed 6 bases and J 8 bases; nucleotides not matched to a gene: 6. The germline gives CDR1 SQVTM, CDR2 ANQGSEA. The CDR3 is 11 amino acids. The CDR3 sequence: CSVPTGLGYTF. In DNA form, the CDR3 reads TGCAGCGTGCCGACAGGGTTGGGCTACACCTTC.

The rearrangement joins TRBV4-1 to TRBJ2-7; D is unresolved. This CDR3 region has 15 residues. Per the germline V gene, CDR1 is MGHRA and CDR2 is YSYEKL. V was trimmed by 4 bases and J by 1 base, leaving 14 bases between them. DNA for the CDR3: TGCGCCAGCAGCCCGGATCAGGCAGCTTCCTACGAGCAGTACTTC. It specifies CASSPDQAASYEQYF.

V is TRBV28 and J is TRBJ1-1; perhaps TRBD1 as D (6 bases). V was cut by 7 bases and J by 8 bases, with 11 bases left in between. The CDR3 is 11 residues long. In germline, CDR1 is MDHEN, CDR2 SYDVKM. CDR3 DNA sequence: TGTGCCAGCAAGGGGACACCCGAAGCTTTCTTT. It translates to CASKGTPEAFF.

The CDR3 DNA reads TGTGCCATCAGTGACGGAGCAGAAGAGACCCAGTACTTC. It translates to CAISDGAEETQYF. J is TRBJ2-5 and V is TRBV10-3; D not resolved. The CDR3 length is 13 residues. V shed 3 bases and J shed 3 bases, with 8 bases lying between them. CDR1 ENHRY and CDR2 SYGVKD come from the germline V gene.

This chain joins TRBV11-2 and TRBJ2-3; TRBD2 aligns across 13 bases. Per the germline V gene, CDR1 is SGHAT and CDR2 is FQNNGV. The length of the CDR3 is 17 residues. The V segment lost 5 bases and the J segment 0 bases; nucleotides outside the gene matches: 5. This chain's CDR3 is CASSRTSGGHSTDTQYF. Written as DNA, the CDR3 is TGTGCCAGCAGCCGGACTAGCGGGGGACACAGCACAGATACGCAGTATTTT.